The next 23 T cell receptor beta chains were all read from a single sample in a study of identical twins. TCRdb recomputed calls from the 5' RACE reads with MiXCR, one row per CDR3 protein. Of fewer than 900,000 distinct CDR3 sequences in the sample, 18% were seen once. The sample also formed part of further work on T cells expressing NK-cell markers.

The material sequenced was PBMCs. All receptors derive from a woman aged 18-30 years in good health.

This clonotype has a handful of counts. The chain is built from TRBV27 and TRBJ2-7; tentative D call: TRBD1 (6 bases). V gave up 7 bases and J gave up 4 bases, with 17 bases separating them. This CDR3 is built from 14 residues. Germline V gives CDR1 MNHEY, CDR2 SMNVEV (reference sequence). The CDR3 loop is CASTSAGQGYEQYF. The CDR3 nucleotides are TGTGCCAGCACCTCCGCAGGGCAGGGGTACGAGCAGTACTTC.

This chain connects TRBV7-2 to TRBJ2-1, with 8 bases aligning to TRBD2. Germline CDR1 SGHTA, CDR2 FQGNSA. Trimming removed 6 bases from V and 3 bases from J; junction bases left unmatched: 10. The CDR3 sequence is 16 residues long. CDR3 loop: CASSRGLASNYNEQFF. CDR3 coding DNA: TGTGCCAGCAGTCGTGGACTAGCCTCCAACTACAATGAGCAGTTCTTC.

V usage is TRBV24-1 and J usage is TRBJ2-5; D gene uncertain. Per germline, CDR1 KGHDR and CDR2 SFDVKD. The CDR3 has 14 residues. V lost 5 bases to trimming and J lost 3 bases, with 12 bases between them. CDR3 coding DNA: TGTGCCACCAGTGGTAGTGGAAAGGAAGAGACCCAGTACTTC. Its translation: CATSGSGKEETQYF.

This clonotype was observed a few times. The rearrangement joins TRBV10-3 to TRBJ2-1, with TRBD1 matching 11 bases. The J segment lost 1 base and the V segment lost 4 bases, leaving 3 bases of the junction unmatched. Per germline, CDR1 ENHRY and CDR2 SYGVKD. The CDR3 runs to 16 residues. The CDR3 is CAISGGTGGSYNEQFF. As DNA, the CDR3 is TGTGCCATCAGTGGAGGGACAGGGGGTTCCTACAATGAGCAGTTCTTC.

Only a few counts were recorded for this clonotype. The rearrangement joins TRBV5-1 to TRBJ2-2; D uncertain. Germline V gene sequence: CDR1 SGHRS, CDR2 YFSETQ. CDR3 length: 15 residues. The germline V and J ends were trimmed by 7 bases and 0 bases, with 13 bases remaining between them. In nucleotides, the CDR3 is TGCGCCAGCCGCTCGGACGGCTCGAACACCGGGGAGCTGTTTTTT. Amino acids: CASRSDGSNTGELFF.

The V gene is TRBV20-1, the J gene TRBJ1-5; D might be TRBD1 (5 bases). Per germline, CDR1 DFQATT and CDR2 SNEGSKA (reference sequence). The CDR3 is 15 residues long. Between the trimmed V and J ends, which lost 2 bases and 3 bases, there was a span of 14 bases. The CDR3 DNA reads as TGCAGTGCTAGACCTCCGGGACGGAACAATCAGCCCCAGCATTTT. This sequence encodes CSARPPGRNNQPQHF.

The table lists this clonotype with a few counts. V gene TRBV10-2 combines with J gene TRBJ2-5; D is ambiguous. Trimming took off 9 bases at V and 2 bases at J, with 13 bases between the two ends. The CDR3 runs to 13 residues. Germline values: CDR1 WSHSY, CDR2 SAAADI. CDR3 bases: TGCGCCAGTAGTACGACATTGCAAGAGACCCAGTACTTC. This gives the protein CASSTTLQETQYF.

This clonotype was seen at least ten times. This chain links TRBV12-3 or TRBV12-4 with TRBJ2-7, with D possibly matching TRBD2 (5 bases). This CDR3 is 11 amino acids long. V lost 3 bases and J 5 bases, leaving 5 bases between the germline ends. The CDR3 reads CASSFGNEQYF. Here the CDR3 DNA reads TGTGCCAGCAGTTTCGGGAACGAGCAGTACTTC.

The gene calls are TRBV18 and TRBJ2-2; possible D gene TRBD1, 5 bases. Germline V CDR1 and CDR2: KGHSH, LQKENI. The CDR3 has 16 amino acids. V shed 2 bases and J shed 0 bases, with 10 bases lying between them. The CDR3 sequence is CASSPGADANTGELFF. Written as DNA, the CDR3 is TGTGCCAGCTCACCAGGGGCAGACGCGAACACCGGGGAGCTGTTTTTT.

The chain combines TRBV10-3 with TRBJ2-1; 7 nucleotides match TRBD1. The CDR3 extends over 13 amino acids. V lost 7 bases to trimming and J lost 3 bases; unmatched junction nucleotides: 3. Germline values: CDR1 ENHRY, CDR2 SYGVKD. The CDR3 coding sequence is TGTGCCATCACGCAGGGGGACTACAATGAGCAGTTCTTC. Protein: CAITQGDYNEQFF.

This chain connects TRBV6-5 to TRBJ2-7, with 8 bases fitting TRBD1. Germline-derived CDR1 and CDR2 are MNHEY and SVGAGI. CDR3 size: 15 residues. After removal of 0 bases from V and 6 bases from J, the junction contained 7 bases not matched to a gene. The CDR3 DNA is TGTGCCAGCAGTTACTCTAAAGGACAGGGAGCCGAGCAGTACTTC. This gives the protein CASSYSKGQGAEQYF.

The chain uses TRBV18 and TRBJ2-7; D could derive from TRBD1 or TRBD2 (5 bases each). Germline V CDR1 and CDR2: KGHSH, LQKENI. The V gene lost 6 bases and the J gene lost 3 bases, with 12 bases spanning the gap. This CDR3 region has 13 residues. The CDR3 coding sequence is TGTGCCAGCTCTCGGAGTGGGGGCTACGAGCAGTACTTC. Translated, it gives CASSRSGGYEQYF.

The V call is TRBV29-1, the J call TRBJ1-1, with D uncertain. The germline V gene encodes CDR1 SQVTM and CDR2 ANQGSEA. The CDR3 is 11 residues long. Trimming pared 2 bases from V and 3 bases from J, leaving 4 bases between. The CDR3 reads CSVELYTEAFF. The CDR3 DNA reads TGCAGCGTTGAACTCTACACTGAAGCTTTCTTT.

J is TRBJ2-7 and V is TRBV9, with a weak D call TRBD2 (6 bases). The V gene's germline CDR1 is SGDLS and CDR2 YYNGEE. The CDR3 has 15 amino acids. V dropped 0 bases and J dropped 7 bases, with 17 bases sitting between them. As DNA, the CDR3 is TGTGCCAGCAGCGTAGAGGAGACTAGAGGCACAGAGCAGTACTTC. Translation gives CASSVEETRGTEQYF.

This clonotype has just a few counts. The gene calls are TRBV10-3 and TRBJ1-2; D ambiguous. The CDR3 extends over 13 amino acids. V lost 0 bases and J 6 bases, leaving 8 bases between the germline ends. In germline, CDR1 is ENHRY, CDR2 SYGVKD. The CDR3 region is CAISESVGDGYTF. The DNA of the CDR3 is TGTGCCATCAGTGAGTCGGTCGGGGATGGCTACACCTTC.

This clonotype was observed a handful of times. V usage is TRBV5-1 and J usage is TRBJ2-7; 10 nucleotides line up with TRBD1. This CDR3 is 13 amino acids long. CDR1 and CDR2 from the germline V gene are SGHRS and YFSETQ. V shed 5 bases and J 5 bases; nucleotides not matched to a gene: 4. The CDR3 bases are TGCGCCAGCAGACCCGGGACAGGGGACGAGCAGTACTTC. This encodes CASRPGTGDEQYF.

This clonotype has only a few counts. The chain uses TRBV4-2 and TRBJ1-1; no clear D gene. CDR3 size: 13 residues. Germline CDR1 LGHNA, CDR2 YNFKEQ. The V and J ends lost 0 bases and 11 bases respectively, with 13 bases between them. CDR3 loop: CASSQERDREAFF. The CDR3 DNA is TGTGCCAGCAGCCAAGAAAGGGATAGAGAGGCTTTCTTT.

The chain is built from TRBV5-1 and TRBJ2-5, with D perhaps TRBD1 (6 bases). This CDR3 region has 14 residues. The germline V gene has CDR1 SGHRS and CDR2 YFSETQ. Trimming pared 0 bases from V and 5 bases from J, leaving 11 bases between. CDR3 protein: CASSLGQGYETQYF. CDR3 DNA: TGCGCCAGCAGCTTGGGGCAGGGGTACGAGACCCAGTACTTC.

The J gene is TRBJ2-7, the V gene TRBV7-9, with no clear D. The V end was cut by 7 bases, the J end by 1 base, with 17 bases between. This CDR3 has 15 residues. Germline V gene sequence: CDR1 SEHNR, CDR2 FQNEAQ (reference sequence). Here the CDR3 reads CASIHSDRQSYEQYF. In nucleotides, the CDR3 is TGTGCCAGCATCCACTCGGATAGGCAGTCCTACGAGCAGTACTTC.

The chain is built from TRBV18 and TRBJ2-1; 9 nucleotides line up with TRBD2. The J segment lost 9 bases and the V segment lost 2 bases, leaving 5 bases of the junction unmatched. The length of the CDR3 is 14 residues. Germline V lookup: CDR1 KGHSH, CDR2 LQKENI. CDR3 amino acids: CASSPDAGGGEQFF. As DNA, the CDR3 is TGTGCCAGCTCACCAGACGCGGGAGGGGGTGAGCAGTTCTTC.

J is TRBJ2-7 and V is TRBV5-6, with TRBD2 identical over 7 bases. From germline, CDR1 is SGHDT and CDR2 YYEEEE. The CDR3 runs to 15 residues. The junction had 7 bases not matched to a gene; V was cut back by 4 bases and J by 0 bases. The CDR3 here is CASSAGVLFSYEQYF. CDR3 DNA: TGTGCCAGCAGCGCGGGGGTTCTATTCTCCTACGAGCAGTACTTC.

The V gene is TRBV7-8, the J gene TRBJ1-6, with no clear D. Between the trimmed V and J ends, which lost 1 base and 9 bases, there was a span of 13 bases. The CDR3 is 15 residues long. The germline V gene has CDR1 SGHVS and CDR2 FQNEAQ. The CDR3 nucleotides read TGTGCCAGCAGCTTAGTCGCTGATAGATCTTCACCCCTCCACTTT. It specifies CASSLVADRSSPLHF. The full variable domain, rest sourced from reference TRBV7-8 and TRBJ1-6, is GAGVSQSPRYKVAKRGQDVALRCDPISGHVSLFWYQQALGQGPEFLTYFQNEAQLDKSGLPSDRFFAERPEGSVSTLKIQRTQQEDSAVYLCASSLVADRSSPLHFGNGTRLTVT.

This clonotype was observed a few times. This chain uses TRBV7-2 with TRBJ2-1; TRBD2 is a possible D gene (5 bases). V gave up 3 bases and J gave up 12 bases, with 21 bases separating them. This CDR3 is 15 amino acids long. Germline V lookup: CDR1 SGHTA, CDR2 FQGNSA. CDR3 coding DNA: TGTGCCAGCAGCTTCGAGACGAGGGAGCGGCGATGGCAGTTCTTC. It translates to CASSFETRERRWQFF.